This TCR beta chain appears in the sequencing data of a study of blood T cell repertoires in COVID-19. Repertoires were generated with immunoSEQ multiplex PCR, while TCRdb's copy carries only in-frame clones and drops some. In the table there are 200,000 to 250,000 clones, about nine tenths of which are singletons. The source of this sequence is a man in his forties or fifties who had been exposed to COVID-19. Sequenced: PBMCs or T cells enriched from blood (not recorded which).

CDR3 loop: CASTQTGGTEAFF. CDR3 nucleotide sequence: TGTGCCAGCACCCAGACCGGGGGCACTGAAGCTTTCTTT. The chain combines TRBV3-1 (or the pseudogene TRBV3-2) with TRBJ1-1; the D gene is possibly TRBD1 (5 bases). V was trimmed by 7 bases and J by 4 bases, leaving 13 bases between them. The CDR3 has 13 residues. Germline V gene lookup returns CDR1 LGHDT and CDR2 YNNKEL (reference sequence).